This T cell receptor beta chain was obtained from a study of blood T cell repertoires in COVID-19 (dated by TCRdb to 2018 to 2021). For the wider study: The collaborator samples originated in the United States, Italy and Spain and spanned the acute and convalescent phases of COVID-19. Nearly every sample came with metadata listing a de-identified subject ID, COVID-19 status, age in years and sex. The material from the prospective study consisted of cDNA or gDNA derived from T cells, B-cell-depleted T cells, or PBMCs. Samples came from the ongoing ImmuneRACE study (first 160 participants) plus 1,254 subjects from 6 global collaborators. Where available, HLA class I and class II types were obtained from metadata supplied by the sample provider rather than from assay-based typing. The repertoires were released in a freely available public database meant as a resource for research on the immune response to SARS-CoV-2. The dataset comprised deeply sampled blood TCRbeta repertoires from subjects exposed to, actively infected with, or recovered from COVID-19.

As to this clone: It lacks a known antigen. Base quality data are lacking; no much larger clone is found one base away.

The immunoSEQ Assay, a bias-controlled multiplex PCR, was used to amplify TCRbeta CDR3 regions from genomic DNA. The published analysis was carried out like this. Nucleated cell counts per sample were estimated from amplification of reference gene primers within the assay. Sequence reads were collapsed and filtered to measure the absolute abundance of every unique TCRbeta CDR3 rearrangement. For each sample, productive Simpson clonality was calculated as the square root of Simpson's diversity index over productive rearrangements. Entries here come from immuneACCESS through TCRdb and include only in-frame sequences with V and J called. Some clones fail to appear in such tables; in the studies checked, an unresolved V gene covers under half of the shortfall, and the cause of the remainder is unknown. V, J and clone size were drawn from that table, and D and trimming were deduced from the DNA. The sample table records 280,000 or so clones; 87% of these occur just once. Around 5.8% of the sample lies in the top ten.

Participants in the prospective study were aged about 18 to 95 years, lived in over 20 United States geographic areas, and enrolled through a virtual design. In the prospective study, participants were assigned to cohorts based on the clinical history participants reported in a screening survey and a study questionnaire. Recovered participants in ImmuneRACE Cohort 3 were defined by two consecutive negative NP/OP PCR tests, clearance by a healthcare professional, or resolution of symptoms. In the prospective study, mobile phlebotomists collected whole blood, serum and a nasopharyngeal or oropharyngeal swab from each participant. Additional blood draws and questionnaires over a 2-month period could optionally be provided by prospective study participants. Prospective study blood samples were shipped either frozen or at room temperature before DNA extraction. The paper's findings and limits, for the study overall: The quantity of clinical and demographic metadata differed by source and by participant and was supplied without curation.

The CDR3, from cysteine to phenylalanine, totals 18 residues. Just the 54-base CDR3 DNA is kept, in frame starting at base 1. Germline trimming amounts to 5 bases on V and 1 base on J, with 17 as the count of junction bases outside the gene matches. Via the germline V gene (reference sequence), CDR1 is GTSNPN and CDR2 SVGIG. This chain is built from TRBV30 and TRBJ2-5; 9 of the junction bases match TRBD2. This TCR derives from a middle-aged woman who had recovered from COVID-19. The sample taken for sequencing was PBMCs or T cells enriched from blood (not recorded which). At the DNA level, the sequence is TGTGCCTGGGGCGGGTTGCCAGCGGGAGGTCTCGCCCAAGAGACCCAGTACTTC. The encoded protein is CAWGGLPAGGLAQETQYF.